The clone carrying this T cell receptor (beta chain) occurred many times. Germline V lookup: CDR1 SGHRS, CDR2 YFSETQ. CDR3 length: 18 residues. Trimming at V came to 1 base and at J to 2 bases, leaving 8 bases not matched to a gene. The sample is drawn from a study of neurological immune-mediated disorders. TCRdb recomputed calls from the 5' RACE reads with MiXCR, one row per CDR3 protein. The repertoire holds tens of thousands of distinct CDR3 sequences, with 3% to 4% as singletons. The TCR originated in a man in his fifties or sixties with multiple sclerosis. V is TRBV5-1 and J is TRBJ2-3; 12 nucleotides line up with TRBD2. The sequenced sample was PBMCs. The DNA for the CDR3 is TGCGCCAGCAGCTTGTCTAGCGGGGGGGCCTTGAACACAGATACGCAGTATTTT. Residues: CASSLSSGGALNTDTQYF. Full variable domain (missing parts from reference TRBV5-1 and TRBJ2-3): KAGVTQTPRYLIKTRGQQVTLSCSPISGHRSVSWYQQTPGQGLQFLFEYFSETQRNKGNFPGRFSGRQFSNSRSEMNVSTLELGDSALYLCASSLSSGGALNTDTQYFGPGTRLTVL.